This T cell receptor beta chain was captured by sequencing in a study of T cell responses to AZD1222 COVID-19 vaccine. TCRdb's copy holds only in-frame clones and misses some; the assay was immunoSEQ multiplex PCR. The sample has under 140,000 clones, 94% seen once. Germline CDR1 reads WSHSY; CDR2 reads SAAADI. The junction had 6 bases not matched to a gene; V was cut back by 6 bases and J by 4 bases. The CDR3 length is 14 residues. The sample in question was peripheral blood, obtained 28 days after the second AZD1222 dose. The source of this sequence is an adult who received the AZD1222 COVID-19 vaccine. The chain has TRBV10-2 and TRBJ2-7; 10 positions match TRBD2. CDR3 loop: CASRATLAGYEQYF. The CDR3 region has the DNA TGCGCCAGCAGAGCAACACTAGCGGGGTACGAGCAGTACTTC.